Following are 3 T cell receptor beta chains from one sample sequenced in a study of cytomegalovirus exposure and HLA in healthy donors. The PCR employed 60 Vbeta primers together with 13 Jbeta primers. Profiled with immunoSEQ multiplex PCR; TCRdb holds only in-frame clones, not every one. The data hold approximately 150,000 clones, with roughly 76% observed a single time. Sequencing input: PBMCs. The receptor source for this set is a woman in her 50s in good health and CMV-seronegative.

V is TRBV19 and J is TRBJ1-5; D is ambiguous. Germline V gene lookup returns CDR1 LNHDA and CDR2 SQIVND (reference sequence). The CDR3 loop spans 17 amino acids. Trimming left V 1 base short and J 2 bases short, with 15 bases between. CDR3 nucleotides: TGTGCCAGTAGTATAGTTTCTTTTTATAGCGGCAATCAGCCCCAGCATTTT. As protein: CASSIVSFYSGNQPQHF.

The rearrangement joins TRBV7-2 to TRBJ2-2; tentative D call: TRBD2 (6 bases). V lost 5 bases, J lost 3 bases, and 13 bases lay in between. The CDR3 runs 15 residues. Per the germline V gene, CDR1 is SGHTA and CDR2 is FQGNSA. For the CDR3, the DNA is TGTGCCAGCAGCCCCTTTAGCGGTGACACCGGGGAGCTGTTTTTT. Protein: CASSPFSGDTGELFF.

The chain combines TRBV7-2 with TRBJ2-6, with no clear D. V gave up 2 bases and J gave up 0 bases, with 2 bases separating them. Germline CDR1 SGHTA, CDR2 FQGNSA. The CDR3 has 14 residues. The CDR3 DNA follows: TGTGCCAGCAGCTTACGCTCTGGGGCCAACGTCCTGACTTTC. It yields the protein CASSLRSGANVLTF. Based on the CDR3 plus reference TRBV7-2 and TRBJ2-6, the full variable domain is GAGVSQSPSNKVTEKGKDVELRCDPISGHTALYWYRQSLGQGLEFLIYFQGNSAPDKSGLPSDRFSAERTGGSVSTLTIQRTQQEDSAVYLCASSLRSGANVLTFGAGSRLTVL.